This TCR beta chain was sequenced in a study of T cells after yellow fever vaccination. Only a few counts were recorded for this clonotype. The authors made TCR cDNA by 5'RACE template switching, adding a universal primer site and UMIs. TCRdb ran MiXCR on the 5' RACE reads and lists one entry per CDR3 protein. The sample contains 450,000 to 600,000 distinct CDR3 sequences, 13% of which appear only once. V dropped 5 bases and J dropped 4 bases, with 21 bases sitting between them. Germline V gives CDR1 SEHNR, CDR2 FQNEAQ (reference sequence). The CDR3 is 17 residues long. This receptor was obtained from a young man who received the YFV17D yellow fever vaccine. The input for sequencing was PBMCs, taken on the day of the yellow fever booster vaccination. The chain combines TRBV7-9 with TRBJ2-1; possibly TRBD2 for D (6 bases). CDR3 region: CASSLQRPTEGYNEQFF. As DNA, the CDR3 is TGTGCCAGCAGCCTACAAAGACCTACGGAGGGGTACAATGAGCAGTTCTTC. The full variable domain, rest sourced from reference TRBV7-9 and TRBJ2-1, is DTGVSQNPRHKITKRGQNVTFRCDPISEHNRLYWYRQTLGQGPEFLTYFQNEAQLEKSRLLSDRFSAERPKGSFSTLEIQRTEQGDSAMYLCASSLQRPTEGYNEQFFGPGTRLTVL.